The 17 T cell receptor beta chains below were found in one sample sequenced in a study of cytotoxic CD8 clonotypes in ibrutinib-treated CLL. Assay: immunoSEQ multiplex PCR; the TCRdb copy retains only in-frame clones and omits some. The data show approximately 340,000 clones, over 60% seen once. The sample was PBMCs, taken after 36 months of ibrutinib treatment. These receptors all come from a human donor with chronic lymphocytic leukemia.

Concerning this clone: This CDR3 is also generated by other DNA sequences in the sample. This chain joins TRBV19 and TRBJ1-1; D is undetermined. V was cut by 3 bases and J by 1 base, with 6 bases left in between. The CDR3 sequence is 13 residues long. Germline V CDR1 and CDR2: LNHDA, SQIVND (reference sequence). The CDR3 region has the DNA TGTGCCAGTAGTATTCAAGGGAACACTGAAGCTTTCTTT. Amino acids: CASSIQGNTEAFF.

This clone has more than one count but fewer than ten. The chain carries TRBV11-2 and TRBJ1-1; D call uncertain. Germline V lookup: CDR1 SGHAT, CDR2 FQNNGV. Between the trimmed V and J ends, which lost 3 bases and 0 bases, there was a span of 11 bases. This CDR3 is 15 amino acids long. The CDR3 DNA reads TGTGCCAGCAGCTTCCGGGCGGGTATGAACACTGAAGCTTTCTTT. This sequence encodes CASSFRAGMNTEAFF.

This chain links TRBV7-2 with TRBJ2-7, with D perhaps matching TRBD1 or TRBD2 (6 bases each). Germline V lookup: CDR1 SGHTA, CDR2 FQGNSA. The V end was cut by 5 bases, the J end by 0 bases, with 17 bases between. The CDR3 is 16 residues long. The DNA of the CDR3 is TGTGCCAGCAGCCCCGTGTCCAGGGGAGGCTCCTACGAGCAGTACTTC. Translated, it gives CASSPVSRGGSYEQYF. The complete variable domain, with remaining parts taken from reference TRBV7-2 and TRBJ2-7, reads GAGVSQSPSNKVTEKGKDVELRCDPISGHTALYWYRQSLGQGLEFLIYFQGNSAPDKSGLPSDRFSAERTGGSVSTLTIQRTQQEDSAVYLCASSPVSRGGSYEQYFGPGTRLTVT.

This clone was seen once. This sequence joins TRBV11-2 and TRBJ1-4, with D hard to call. The germline V gene encodes CDR1 SGHAT and CDR2 FQNNGV. Trimming took off 2 bases at V and 6 bases at J, with 10 bases between the two ends. CDR3 length: 14 amino acids. The CDR3 sequence is CASSLYALDEKLFF. CDR3 sequence (DNA): TGTGCCAGCAGCTTATATGCCCTAGATGAAAAACTGTTTTTT.

V and J are TRBV5-6 and TRBJ1-6; D might be TRBD1 (5 bases). The CDR3 consists of 16 residues. Trimming stripped 1 base from V and 3 bases from J, with 11 bases between. Germline V gene lookup returns CDR1 SGHDT and CDR2 YYEEEE. The CDR3, as DNA: TGTGCCAGCAGCTTGAGGAGGGGCGGCTATAATTCACCCCTCCACTTT. Translated, it gives CASSLRRGGYNSPLHF.

This rearrangement joins TRBV10-2 to TRBJ1-2; D not certain. The CDR3 loop spans 13 amino acids. Germline CDR1 and CDR2: WSHSY and SAAADI. V was pared by 4 bases and J by 6 bases, with 12 bases between. CDR3: CASSARRRDGYTF. The CDR3 DNA reads as TGCGCCAGCAGTGCCCGCCGGAGAGATGGCTACACCTTC.

This chain joins TRBV2 and TRBJ2-1, with 7 bases that match TRBD2. The V and J ends lost 3 bases and 5 bases, in that order; junction bases with no gene match: 7. Germline-derived CDR1 and CDR2 are SNHLY and FYNNEI. The CDR3 is made up of 15 amino acids. The CDR3 sequence: CASSESSGTDNEQFF. For the CDR3, the DNA is TGTGCCAGCAGTGAGTCCAGCGGGACTGACAATGAGCAGTTCTTC.

In DNA form, the CDR3 reads TGTGCCAGCAGGATTCGACAGGGACCCTACGAGCAGTACTTC. This gives the protein CASRIRQGPYEQYF. This chain links TRBV27 with TRBJ2-7; 7 positions agree with TRBD1. Trimming took 6 bases from V and 2 from J; bases not matched to a gene: 7. CDR3 length: 14 residues. Looked up from germline, CDR1 is MNHEY and CDR2 is SMNVEV (reference sequence).

The V gene is TRBV5-4, the J gene TRBJ2-5, with D perhaps being TRBD1 or TRBD2 (5 bases each). Trimming took off 4 bases at V and 5 bases at J, with 15 bases between the two ends. This CDR3 comprises 14 residues. From germline, CDR1 is SGHNT and CDR2 YYREEE (reference sequence). The CDR3 here is CASSPGGRVETQYF. The CDR3 nucleotides are TGTGCCAGCAGCCCTGGAGGCAGGGTGGAGACCCAGTACTTC. The variable domain in full, completed from reference TRBV5-4 and TRBJ2-5, reads ETGVTQSPTHLIKTRGQQVTLRCSSQSGHNTVSWYQQALGQGPQFIFQYYREEENGRGNFPPRFSGLQFPNYSSELNVNALELDDSALYLCASSPGGRVETQYFGPGTRLLVL.

The chain joins TRBV28 to TRBJ2-7; TRBD2 agrees at 9 bases. Germline CDR1 MDHEN, CDR2 SYDVKM. Unmatched junction bases numbered 6, after V lost 6 bases and J lost 0 bases. The CDR3 sequence is 15 residues long. The CDR3 protein is CASRPSGTHSYEQYF. The CDR3 DNA reads TGTGCCAGCAGGCCTAGCGGGACCCACTCCTACGAGCAGTACTTC.

The rearrangement uses TRBV7-9 and TRBJ2-7, with a tentative D call TRBD1 (5 bases). Trimming took off 2 bases at V and 0 bases at J, with 8 bases between the two ends. There are 14 residues in the CDR3. Germline values: CDR1 SEHNR, CDR2 FQNEAQ (reference sequence). The CDR3 bases are TGTGCCAGCAGCTTACCTACAGGCTCCTACGAGCAGTACTTC. Residues: CASSLPTGSYEQYF.

The rearrangement links TRBV5-4 to TRBJ2-1; 9 nucleotides align to TRBD1. From germline, CDR1 is SGHNT and CDR2 YYREEE (reference sequence). With V trimmed by 4 bases and J by 2 bases, 7 bases remained unmatched. The CDR3 is made up of 16 amino acids. The CDR3 DNA reads as TGTGCCAGCAGCCCCCCGGGACAGGGACCCTACAATGAGCAGTTCTTC. Its protein product is CASSPPGQGPYNEQFF. Filled out from reference TRBV5-4 and TRBJ2-1, the complete variable domain reads ETGVTQSPTHLIKTRGQQVTLRCSSQSGHNTVSWYQQALGQGPQFIFQYYREEENGRGNFPPRFSGLQFPNYSSELNVNALELDDSALYLCASSPPGQGPYNEQFFGPGTRLTVL.

V is TRBV6-5 and J is TRBJ2-6; D unclear. The length of the CDR3 is 15 residues. CDR1 is MNHEY and CDR2 is SVGAGI in the germline V gene. Trimming removed 7 bases from V and 7 bases from J, with 17 bases in between. In DNA form, the CDR3 reads TGTGCCAGCACCCTCGGCCAGCCGGGTGCCAACGTCCTGACTTTC. Translated, it gives CASTLGQPGANVLTF.

This clone was counted only a few times. This chain links TRBV5-1 with TRBJ2-7, with 7 bases aligning to TRBD2. The V gene end was trimmed by 4 bases and the J gene end by 3 bases; junction bases not matched to a gene: 10. Germline V gene sequence: CDR1 SGHRS, CDR2 YFSETQ. The CDR3 sequence is 15 residues long. CDR3 sequence (DNA): TGCGCCAGCAGCCCGACGGGCGGGAGTCTCTACGAGCAGTACTTC. Amino acid sequence: CASSPTGGSLYEQYF.

The chain links TRBV11-2 to TRBJ2-7; 7 bases line up with TRBD1. The CDR3 is 14 residues long. Germline V gene data show CDR1 as SGHAT and CDR2 as FQNNGV. V trimming: 6 bases; J trimming: 2 bases; junction bases outside the gene matches: 7. The CDR3 sequence: CASREAGGTYEQYF. In DNA, the CDR3 is TGTGCCAGCAGAGAGGCAGGGGGTACCTACGAGCAGTACTTC.

This clone was observed a few times. This chain joins TRBV18 and TRBJ1-2; D is possibly TRBD1 (5 bases). Trimming stripped 3 bases from V and 0 bases from J, with 8 bases between. The CDR3 extends over 14 amino acids. CDR1 and CDR2 (germline): KGHSH, LQKENI. CDR3 protein: CASSPGTPNYGYTF. DNA of the CDR3: TGTGCCAGCTCACCCGGGACTCCTAACTATGGCTACACCTTC.

The genes are TRBV7-9 and TRBJ2-6, with D possibly being TRBD1 (5 bases). CDR3 size: 18 residues. Trimming pared 5 bases from V and 0 bases from J, leaving 17 bases between. Germline CDR1 and CDR2: SEHNR and FQNEAQ (reference sequence). CDR3 nucleotide sequence: TGTGCCAGCAGCCGGAGTGGGGCAGGGTCCTCTGGGGCCAACGTCCTGACTTTC. It specifies CASSRSGAGSSGANVLTF.